This TCR beta chain was identified in a study of T cells in Graves' hyperthyroidism and ophthalmopathy. Whole-study results and caveats: Most thyroid clonotypes expanded above 0.001 were also detected in blood.

RNA transcripts were the template for amplifying TCR beta CDR3 regions. The primer set for the first-round RT-PCR of the TCR CDR3 was HTBI. TCRdb recomputed calls from the multiplex PCR reads with MiXCR, one row per CDR3 protein. Here the sample spans 270,000 or so distinct CDR3 sequences, less than 30% being singletons. In this sample, this clonotype turned up many times. The antigen is not known. Exclusions: uncontrolled infection, other autoimmune disease, pregnancy, lactation. PBMCs were derived from about 10 ml fresh peripheral blood. The clonotype originates from a man aged 35-49 years with Graves' hyperthyroidism that later progressed to Graves' ophthalmopathy. Sequencing input: blood.

CDR3 protein: CASTHTGIYEQYF. CDR3 DNA: TGTGCCAGCACCCATACAGGGATCTACGAGCAGTACTTC. The genes are TRBV6-2 or TRBV6-3 and TRBJ2-7; TRBD1 might be the D (6 bases). Trimming removed 7 bases from V and 3 bases from J, with 13 bases in between. The CDR3 is made up of 13 amino acids. Per the germline V gene, CDR1 is MNHEY and CDR2 is SVGEGT.